This T cell receptor beta chain was documented in a study of PD-L1 blockade in urothelial cancer. The CDR3 is 14 amino acids. Germline V gives CDR1 MNHNS, CDR2 SASEGT. Trimming shortened V by 2 bases and J by 0 bases, and 8 bases separated the two germline ends. Sequenced by immunoSEQ multiplex PCR; TCRdb stores in-frame clones only, minus some. Here the sample spans approximately 120,000 clones, roughly 86% being singletons. Time point: peripheral blood 6 weeks after treatment start. The specimen comprised PBMCs, sampled around atezolizumab (anti-PD-L1) treatment. This receptor was taken from a man between 50 and 59 years old with urothelial cancer. This chain connects TRBV6-1 to TRBJ2-7; no clear D. CDR3 region: CASSELVSSYEQYF. The CDR3 bases are TGTGCCAGCAGTGAACTAGTGAGCTCCTACGAGCAGTACTTC.